This record covers a single T cell receptor beta chain. The antigen is undetermined. After removal of 0 bases from V and 1 base from J, the junction contained 9 bases not matched to a gene. Germline CDR1 SGDLS, CDR2 YYNGEE. This CDR3 is built from 18 residues. Sequencing used immunoSEQ multiplex PCR; TCRdb keeps in-frame clones, though not all of them. The top ten clones hold 20% to 25% of a sample with under 15,000 clones, 83% of them seen once. The source of the sample is a study of PD-1 blockade in classical Hodgkin lymphoma. General study findings and limits: While CD8+ TCR diversity did not rise significantly by C4D1, CD4+ TCR diversity did.

Brentuximab vedotin exposure varied among the patients, all of whom had relapsed after autologous stem cell transplantation. The receptor comes from a human donor with classical Hodgkin lymphoma. The input for sequencing was peripheral blood mononuclear cells (PBMCs), taken at baseline. V gene TRBV9 combines with J gene TRBJ2-1; the match to TRBD1 covers 8 bases. CDR3 in amino acids: CASSVGGRGLVSYNEQFF. In nucleotides, the CDR3 is TGTGCCAGCAGCGTAGGCGGCAGGGGGCTAGTATCCTACAATGAGCAGTTCTTC. The full variable domain, its missing parts supplied by reference TRBV9 and TRBJ2-1, is DSGVTQTPKHLITATGQRVTLRCSPRSGDLSVYWYQQSLDQGLQFLIQYYNGEERAKGNILERFSAQQFPDLHSELNLSSLELGDSALYFCASSVGGRGLVSYNEQFFGPGTRLTVL.